These 17 T cell receptor beta chains originate from one sample sequenced in a study of OX40 agonist ivuxolimab in advanced cancers. Only in-frame clones appear in the TCRdb table, and some are missing; sequencing was by immunoSEQ multiplex PCR. The sample has approximately 69,000 clones, roughly 83% seen once; the top ten hold about 8%. The sample was CD4+ or CD8+ T cells sorted from blood, taken in a trial of the OX40 agonist ivuxolimab. The receptors originated from an adult with an advanced solid tumor such as melanoma, head and neck, liver or kidney cancer.

The chain couples TRBV19 to TRBJ2-3; D unresolved. CDR1 LNHDA and CDR2 SQIVND come from the germline V gene (reference sequence). V lost 3 bases to trimming and J lost 4 bases, with 8 bases between them. The CDR3 is made up of 13 amino acids. The DNA of the CDR3 is TGTGCCAGTAGTATTGGGTGGGCAGATACGCAGTATTTT. This gives the protein CASSIGWADTQYF.

The CDR3 region has the DNA TGTGCCAGCAGCTTTCGGGACAGGGGGAACACTGAAGCTTTCTTT. Translating gives CASSFRDRGNTEAFF. This chain connects TRBV5-6 to TRBJ1-1; 10 bases agree with TRBD1. Trimming removed 2 bases from V and 1 base from J; junction bases left unmatched: 2. This CDR3 comprises 15 residues. Germline values: CDR1 SGHDT, CDR2 YYEEEE.

The rearrangement uses TRBV19 and TRBJ1-2; D remains ambiguous. CDR1 is LNHDA, CDR2 SQIVND, per germline (reference sequence). The CDR3 totals 13 residues. Trimming shortened V by 5 bases and J by 5 bases, and 12 bases separated the two germline ends. CDR3 DNA sequence: TGTGCCAGTAGTGATGGGGTGTTTTATGGCTACACCTTC. Its translation is CASSDGVFYGYTF.

This chain links TRBV28 with TRBJ1-2, with D tentatively TRBD1 (6 bases). Trimming removed 1 base from V and 2 bases from J, with 11 bases in between. The length of the CDR3 is 15 residues. Germline-derived CDR1 and CDR2 are MDHEN and SYDVKM. As DNA, the CDR3 is TGTGCCAGCAGTTTATCCAAGGACAGCAACTATGGCTACACCTTC. Translated: CASSLSKDSNYGYTF.

The rearrangement uses TRBV5-6 and TRBJ2-3; D tentatively reads TRBD1 or TRBD2 (5 bases each). Per germline, CDR1 SGHDT and CDR2 YYEEEE. V was clipped by 0 bases and J by 5 bases, with 19 bases between them. The CDR3 has 17 residues. The CDR3 DNA reads TGTGCCAGCAGCTTGGGTCTACCGGGGACCCTCGTAGATACGCAGTATTTT. It is translated as CASSLGLPGTLVDTQYF. Full variable domain (remainder filled in from reference TRBV5-6 and TRBJ2-3): DAGVTQSPTHLIKTRGQQVTLRCSPKSGHDTVSWYQQALGQGPQFIFQYYEEEERQRGNFPDRFSGHQFPNYSSELNVNALLLGDSALYLCASSLGLPGTLVDTQYFGPGTRLTVL.

V is TRBV4-2 and J is TRBJ1-2; D perhaps matches TRBD1 (6 bases). The CDR3 is 15 amino acids. Germline CDR1 and CDR2: LGHNA and YNFKEQ. V shed 5 bases and J shed 2 bases, with 15 bases lying between them. For the CDR3, the DNA is TGTGCCAGCAGCTTCGGTACAGGGAAAAACTATGGCTACACCTTC. Translating gives CASSFGTGKNYGYTF.

The chain carries TRBV7-2 and TRBJ2-1, with 11 bases aligning to TRBD1. The CDR3 is made up of 14 amino acids. V lost 6 bases, J lost 9 bases, and 7 bases stayed unmatched. Germline CDR1 reads SGHTA; CDR2 reads FQGNSA. The CDR3 sequence: CASRRQGTGGEQFF. CDR3 DNA: TGTGCCAGCAGGCGGCAGGGGACAGGGGGTGAGCAGTTCTTC.

The count of this clone is one. The V gene is TRBV5-4, the J gene TRBJ2-2; D gene uncertain. Germline assignment: CDR1 SGHNT and CDR2 YYREEE (reference sequence). The CDR3 covers 16 residues. Trimming left V 0 bases short and J 3 bases short, with 12 bases between. CDR3 DNA: TGTGCCAGCAGCTTGGGCCGTCTGAGAGACACCGGGGAGCTGTTTTTT. As protein: CASSLGRLRDTGELFF.

This clone was detected only once. V gene TRBV11-2 combines with J gene TRBJ1-1; perhaps TRBD1 as D (6 bases). The CDR3 extends over 18 amino acids. Germline CDR1 is SGHAT and CDR2 is FQNNGV. Between the trimmed V and J ends, which lost 7 bases and 0 bases, there was a span of 24 bases. The CDR3 DNA reads TGTGCCAGCATTTCCCGGATAGGGAGAAGGGACATGAACACTGAAGCTTTCTTT. Its protein is CASISRIGRRDMNTEAFF.

The chain is built from TRBV19 and TRBJ1-4; perhaps TRBD1 as D (6 bases). This CDR3 comprises 17 residues. Germline CDR1 is LNHDA and CDR2 is SQIVND (reference sequence). V lost 4 bases, J lost 5 bases, and 20 bases lay in between. DNA of the CDR3: TGTGCCAGTAGTAAGCAATTCCCGGGGGCGGTGAATGAAAAACTGTTTTTT. It translates to CASSKQFPGAVNEKLFF.

CDR3: CASSSLVGVVSNTGELFF. CDR3 in DNA: TGTGCCAGCAGCTCCTTGGTAGGGGTGGTCTCAAACACCGGGGAGCTGTTTTTT. The chain carries TRBV7-9 and TRBJ2-2, with D maybe TRBD1 (5 bases). Germline CDR1 reads SEHNR; CDR2 reads FQNEAQ (reference sequence). Trimming stripped 4 bases from V and 2 bases from J, with 20 bases between. The CDR3 runs 18 residues.

The V gene is TRBV14, the J gene TRBJ2-3; D remains ambiguous. Germline CDR1 is SGHDN and CDR2 is FVKESK. The CDR3 runs 15 residues. V lost 2 bases and J lost 2, with 11 bases in between. Here the CDR3 reads CASSQFTANTDTQYF. The CDR3 DNA reads as TGTGCCAGCAGCCAATTTACAGCAAACACAGATACGCAGTATTTT.

The gene calls are TRBV9 and TRBJ1-6; no clear D. V was pared by 4 bases and J by 1 base, with 3 bases between. CDR1 and CDR2 (germline): SGDLS, YYNGEE. There are 13 residues in the CDR3. CDR3 bases: TGTGCCAGCAGCCTATCCTATAATTCACCCCTCCACTTT. It specifies CASSLSYNSPLHF.

J is TRBJ2-5 and V is TRBV4-3; TRBD1 matches at 7 bases. The CDR3 sequence is 16 residues long. V was pared by 1 base and J by 0 bases, with 5 bases of the junction left unmatched. Germline V gene sequence: CDR1 LGHNA, CDR2 YSLEER. The CDR3 region is CASSQGVQGYQETQYF. CDR3 bases: TGCGCCAGCAGCCAAGGGGTACAGGGGTACCAAGAGACCCAGTACTTC.

The chain combines TRBV18 with TRBJ2-5; TRBD1 aligns across 7 bases. CDR1 is KGHSH and CDR2 is LQKENI in the germline V gene. J gave up 5 bases and V 6 bases, and 6 bases lay outside the gene matches. This CDR3 is 13 amino acids long. CDR3 in amino acids: CASSFGTDETQYF. CDR3 bases: TGTGCCAGCTCGTTCGGGACAGACGAGACCCAGTACTTC.

This clone was picked up a small number of times. The V call is TRBV5-4, the J call TRBJ1-5; D ambiguous. The germline gives CDR1 SGHNT, CDR2 YYREEE (reference sequence). The CDR3 contains 15 residues. V gave up 4 bases and J gave up 0 bases, with 11 bases separating them. Here the CDR3 DNA reads TGTGCCAGCAGCCCCGGGAGCGATAGCAATCAGCCCCAGCATTTT. It codes for CASSPGSDSNQPQHF.

Concerning this clone: Other nucleotide sequences from this sample produce the same CDR3. V usage is TRBV7-6 and J usage is TRBJ2-7; D is uncertain. This CDR3 comprises 13 residues. Germline CDR1 and CDR2: SGHVS and FNYEAQ. The V gene lost 5 bases and the J gene lost 3 bases, with 11 bases spanning the gap. CDR3 in DNA: TGTGCCAGCAGCCCTGGACCTAACTACGAGCAGTACTTC. Translation gives CASSPGPNYEQYF.